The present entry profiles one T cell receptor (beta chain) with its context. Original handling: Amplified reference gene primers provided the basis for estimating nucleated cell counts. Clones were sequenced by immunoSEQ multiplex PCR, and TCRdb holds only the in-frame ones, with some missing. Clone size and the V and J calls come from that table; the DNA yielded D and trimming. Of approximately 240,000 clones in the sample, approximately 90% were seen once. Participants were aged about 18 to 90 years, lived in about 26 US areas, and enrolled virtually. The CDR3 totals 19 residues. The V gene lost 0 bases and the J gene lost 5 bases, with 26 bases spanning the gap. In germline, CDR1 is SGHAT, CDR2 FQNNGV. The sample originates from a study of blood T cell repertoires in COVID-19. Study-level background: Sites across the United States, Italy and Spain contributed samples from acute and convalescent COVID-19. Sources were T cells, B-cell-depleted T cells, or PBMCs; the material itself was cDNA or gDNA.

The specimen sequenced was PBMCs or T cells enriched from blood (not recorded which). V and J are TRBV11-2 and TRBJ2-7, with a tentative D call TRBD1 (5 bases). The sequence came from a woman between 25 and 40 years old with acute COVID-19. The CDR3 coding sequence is TGTGCCAGCAGCTTAGATCACCGGGCGCGACAGCGACAAGGCCACGAGCAGTACTTC. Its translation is CASSLDHRARQRQGHEQYF.